The source of this T cell receptor (beta chain) is a study of T cells in Graves' hyperthyroidism and ophthalmopathy. The CDR3 runs to 13 residues. Per the germline V gene, CDR1 is WSHSY and CDR2 is SAAADI. General study points: Peripheral blood also featured most of the thyroid clonotypes expanded above 0.001.

As concerns this clonotype: Its specificity is unknown. Just one base apart from a much larger clone, this may be a read error.

Amplification targeted TCR beta CDR3 regions from RNA transcripts. During a first-round RT-PCR of the TCR CDR3, the HTBI primer set was used. One entry per CDR3 protein results from TCRdb running MiXCR on the multiplex PCR reads. The data show 800,000 or so distinct CDR3 sequences, roughly 37% seen once. The sample was blood. The sequence was collected from a man aged 18-30 years with Graves' hyperthyroidism. J is TRBJ2-7 and V is TRBV10-2; 8 bases align to TRBD1. CDR3 in DNA: TGCGCCGGCAGTGAGTCACAGGGGGGCGAGCAGTACTTC. Translation: CAGSESQGGEQYF.